This paragraph reports one T cell receptor (beta chain). Its antigen is still unknown. Three rounds of nested PCR, following a modified ARM-PCR protocol, produced the TCRbeta library. Each CDR3 protein gets one entry after TCRdb re-called the multiplex PCR reads with MiXCR. The repertoire holds approximately 68,000 distinct CDR3 sequences, with 75% to 85% as singletons. This sample's RNA came from whole unsorted tissue. More than 3 cm separated this lung sample from the edge of the tumor. The V and J ends lost 8 bases and 3 bases respectively, with 17 bases between them. This CDR3 has 14 amino acids. Germline V lookup: CDR1 MNHEY, CDR2 SVGEGT. The data belong to a study of tumor and adjacent non-tumor tissue in lung cancer. Study information: The cohort had around twelve adenocarcinoma, a couple of squamous cell and 1 small cell patients. Broader study findings: TCR diversity was significantly greater in tumor than normal lung tissue. Higher tumor TCR diversity was associated with shorter survival.

The J gene is TRBJ2-7, the V gene TRBV6-2 or TRBV6-3, with D possibly being TRBD1 (6 bases). This clonotype was sampled from a man aged 55 to 70 with non-small cell lung cancer. Sequenced material: distant non-tumor lung tissue. The CDR3 sequence is CASRTYRTVYEQYF. The CDR3 DNA reads as TGTGCCAGCCGTACTTACCGGACAGTCTACGAGCAGTACTTC.